One sample yielded the 30 T cell receptor beta chains listed below, sequenced in a study of T cell changes during pregnancy in multiple sclerosis (dated by TCRdb to between 2019 and 2020). Receptor amplification or capture employed the immunoSEQ multiplex PCR assay. TCRdb carries this immuneACCESS record with in-frame sequences only. Its versions omit some clonotypes, under half of them owing to an unresolved V gene in the studies checked, with the rest unexplained. This sample gives under 65,000 clones in total; roughly 90% of them show up just once. The ten most abundant clones make up approximately 0.6% of the sample. The sequenced sample was CD4+ T cells from peripheral blood mononuclear cells, obtained after pregnancy. These receptors came from a female donor with multiple sclerosis, enrolled in a pregnancy study.

In this sample, this clone turned up a few times. The chain joins TRBV4-2 to TRBJ1-2, with 8 bases matching TRBD1. Germline CDR1 reads LGHNA; CDR2 reads YNFKEQ. CDR3 size: 16 residues. The ends lost 4 bases at V and 3 bases at J; junction bases unmatched: 10. CDR3 sequence (DNA): TGTGCCAGCAGCCTTGCCCTTGACAGGGGAGACTATGGCTACACCTTC. Amino acids: CASSLALDRGDYGYTF.

With regard to this clone: One end of the junction is discordant with germline, which a read error may explain. V usage is TRBV5-4 and J usage is TRBJ2-3, with 7 bases identical to TRBD2. Germline-derived CDR1 and CDR2 are SGHNT and YYREEE (reference sequence). The length of the CDR3 is 15 residues. Written as DNA, the CDR3 is TGTGCCAGCCGGCGGGGAGGGACCCCCACACATACGCAGTATTTT. Translating gives CASRRGGTPTHTQYF.

This clone was found a few times. The chain has TRBV7-2 and TRBJ1-6; D remains unclear. V lost 5 bases to trimming and J lost 3 bases, with 14 bases between them. The germline V gene encodes CDR1 SGHTA and CDR2 FQGNSA. The CDR3 is 16 residues long. CDR3 amino acids: CASSQAAGYYNSPLHF. The CDR3, as DNA: TGTGCCAGCAGCCAGGCCGCAGGATACTATAATTCACCCCTCCACTTT.

The V call is TRBV7-3, the J call TRBJ1-1, with a possible D match to TRBD1 (5 bases). Trimming took off 5 bases at V and 1 base at J, with 20 bases between the two ends. Looked up from germline, CDR1 is SGHTA and CDR2 is FQGTGA. The CDR3 length is 17 residues. This CDR3 is CASSPGFEWYGNTEAFF. The CDR3 region has the DNA TGTGCCAGCAGCCCAGGGTTTGAGTGGTACGGGAACACTGAAGCTTTCTTT. Filled out from reference TRBV7-3 and TRBJ1-1, the complete variable domain reads GAGVSQTPSNKVTEKGKYVELRCDPISGHTALYWYRQSLGQGPEFLIYFQGTGAADDSGLPNDRFFAVRPEGSVSTLKIQRTERGDSAVYLCASSPGFEWYGNTEAFFGQGTRLTVV.

The chain recombines TRBV18 with TRBJ1-6; maybe TRBD1 (5 bases). The germline V gene encodes CDR1 KGHSH and CDR2 LQKENI. The CDR3 spans 17 residues. V lost 0 bases and J lost 7, with 16 bases in between. DNA for the CDR3: TGTGCCAGCTCACCACCGGGAGGGGAGCTTGGGAATTCACCCCTCCACTTT. This translates into CASSPPGGELGNSPLHF. Full variable domain (rest looked up from reference TRBV18 and TRBJ1-6): NAGVMQNPRHLVRRRGQEARLRCSPMKGHSHVYWYRQLPEEGLKFMVYLQKENIIDESGMPKERFSAEFPKEGPSILRIQQVVRGDSAAYFCASSPPGGELGNSPLHFGNGTRLTVT.

This clone was detected once. V usage is TRBV7-9 and J usage is TRBJ2-3, with a tentative D call TRBD2 (6 bases). Germline-derived CDR1 and CDR2 are SEHNR and FQNEAQ (reference sequence). V was shortened by 1 base and J by 2 bases, with 13 bases between the two germline ends. CDR3 length equals 16 residues. For the CDR3, the DNA is TGTGCCAGCAGCTTAGGTAGCGGAATAACCACAGATACGCAGTATTTT. It encodes CASSLGSGITTDTQYF.

This chain links TRBV7-3 with TRBJ2-7, with D perhaps matching TRBD2 (6 bases). Germline assignment: CDR1 SGHTA and CDR2 FQGTGA. V shed 2 bases and J shed 7 bases, with 12 bases lying between them. The CDR3 is 13 residues long. CDR3 bases: TGTGCCAGCAGCTTATTCCGGGCGGGAGAGCAGTACTTC. This codes for CASSLFRAGEQYF. Supplemented by reference TRBV7-3 and TRBJ2-7, the full variable domain reads GAGVSQTPSNKVTEKGKYVELRCDPISGHTALYWYRQSLGQGPEFLIYFQGTGAADDSGLPNDRFFAVRPEGSVSTLKIQRTERGDSAVYLCASSLFRAGEQYFGPGTRLTVT.

The rearrangement uses TRBV29-1 and TRBJ2-5, with 12 bases that match TRBD2. With 3 bases clipped from V and 0 bases from J, the junction kept 5 bases outside the gene matches. This CDR3 is built from 16 residues. Per the germline V gene, CDR1 is SQVTM and CDR2 is ANQGSEA. The CDR3 DNA sequence: TGCAGCGTTGAGGTACTAGCGGGGGGTAACCAAGAGACCCAGTACTTC. It translates to CSVEVLAGGNQETQYF.

The rearrangement uses TRBV6-5 and TRBJ2-3, with 10 bases identical to TRBD2. CDR3 length: 15 residues. V shed 6 bases and J 2 bases; nucleotides not matched to a gene: 5. Germline CDR1 MNHEY, CDR2 SVGAGI. Written as DNA, the CDR3 is TGTGCCAGCAGGACACTAGCGGGGCACACAGATACGCAGTATTTT. Its protein product is CASRTLAGHTDTQYF.

The chain is built from TRBV15 and TRBJ2-5; TRBD2 aligns across 8 bases. Germline values: CDR1 LNHNV, CDR2 YYDKDF (reference sequence). The CDR3 length is 14 residues. The V segment lost 6 bases and the J segment 8 bases; nucleotides outside the gene matches: 11. The CDR3 DNA is TGTGCCACCAGGGACCTAGCGGGCCCTAGAACCCAGTACTTC. Translation gives CATRDLAGPRTQYF.

This chain joins TRBV7-9 and TRBJ1-6, with 11 bases that match TRBD1. The CDR3 covers 19 residues. After removal of 5 bases from V and 6 bases from J, the junction contained 15 bases not matched to a gene. Per germline, CDR1 SEHNR and CDR2 FQNEAQ (reference sequence). CDR3 protein: CASSPPGQGVSLGNSPLHF. In DNA, the CDR3 is TGTGCCAGCAGCCCACCGGGACAGGGGGTTAGTTTGGGTAATTCACCCCTCCACTTT.

V gene TRBV11-2 combines with J gene TRBJ1-1, with a possible D match to TRBD1 (5 bases). This CDR3 has 14 amino acids. V lost 6 bases to trimming and J lost 1 base, with 12 bases between them. CDR1 is SGHAT and CDR2 is FQNNGV in the germline V gene. The CDR3 region is CASRDRVGNTEAFF. The CDR3 nucleotides are TGTGCCAGCAGAGACAGAGTCGGGAACACTGAAGCTTTCTTT.

This rearrangement joins TRBV4-2 to TRBJ1-1; 7 nucleotides line up with TRBD1. J gave up 8 bases and V 0 bases, and 9 bases lay outside the gene matches. Germline assignment: CDR1 LGHNA and CDR2 YNFKEQ. This CDR3 has 15 amino acids. The CDR3 is CASSQDEQGGFEAFF. The CDR3 coding sequence is TGTGCCAGCAGCCAAGATGAACAAGGGGGCTTCGAAGCTTTCTTT.

This clone turned up a few times. The chain joins TRBV6-5 to TRBJ1-4; possibly TRBD1 for D (5 bases). This CDR3 contains 14 residues. The V end lost 6 bases, the J end lost 7 bases, and 15 bases lay between the germline ends. Germline assignment: CDR1 MNHEY and CDR2 SVGAGI. The CDR3 bases are TGTGCCAGCAGCCGGGGGACGGGGGGTGAAAAACTGTTTTTT. Translated: CASSRGTGGEKLFF.

CDR3 sequence reads: CASSLGGQISYEQYF. The CDR3, as DNA: TGTGCCAGCAGCTTGGGGGGACAGATCTCCTACGAGCAGTACTTC. The rearrangement uses TRBV5-4 and TRBJ2-7; 7 positions agree with TRBD1. Trimming cost V 0 bases and J 0 bases; bases outside gene matches: 3. The CDR3 has 15 amino acids. Germline values: CDR1 SGHNT, CDR2 YYREEE (reference sequence).

V and J are TRBV9 and TRBJ1-1, with D unresolved. V was pared by 0 bases and J by 0 bases, with 9 bases between. The CDR3 length is 15 residues. Germline V gene sequence: CDR1 SGDLS, CDR2 YYNGEE. The CDR3 DNA follows: TGTGCCAGCAGCGTAGGTGGCGGCATGAACACTGAAGCTTTCTTT. As protein: CASSVGGGMNTEAFF.

The chain uses TRBV6-5 and TRBJ2-7; maybe TRBD2 (7 bases). The CDR3 contains 15 residues. Germline CDR1 reads MNHEY; CDR2 reads SVGAGI. Trimming removed 0 bases from V and 1 base from J, with 10 bases in between. CDR3: CASSYSRGASYEQYF. CDR3 nucleotides: TGTGCCAGCAGTTACTCCCGGGGGGCGTCCTACGAGCAGTACTTC.

The DNA for the CDR3 is TGCGCCAGCAGCCAAGATGGGACAGGGGGGAATGAGCAGTTCTTC. Translation gives CASSQDGTGGNEQFF. The J gene is TRBJ2-1, the V gene TRBV4-3; 11 nucleotides align to TRBD1. The junction had 2 bases not matched to a gene; V was cut back by 0 bases and J by 7 bases. Looked up from germline, CDR1 is LGHNA and CDR2 is YSLEER. The CDR3 runs 15 residues.

V is TRBV5-4 and J is TRBJ2-1; 9 bases map to TRBD2. The CDR3 sequence is 15 residues long. CDR1 is SGHNT and CDR2 is YYREEE in the germline V gene (reference sequence). J lost 5 bases, V lost 4 bases, and 7 bases had no gene match. The CDR3 DNA follows: TGTGCCAGCAGCGGGCGGGGGGGCCAGAACAATGAGCAGTTCTTC. Translation: CASSGRGGQNNEQFF.

The rearrangement joins TRBV15 to TRBJ1-1, with TRBD1 as a possible D gene (6 bases). The CDR3 length is 13 residues. Trimming took 6 bases from V and 4 from J, leaving 12 bases between them. The V gene's germline CDR1 is LNHNV and CDR2 YYDKDF (reference sequence). In DNA, the CDR3 is TGTGCCACCAGGTTAGGGGGAATCACTGAAGCTTTCTTT. Translated, it gives CATRLGGITEAFF.

V is TRBV6-5 and J is TRBJ2-2; 9 nucleotides match TRBD2. The CDR3 is made up of 14 amino acids. Losses at the gene ends were 6 bases for V and 5 bases for J; bases not matched to a gene: 4. Per germline, CDR1 MNHEY and CDR2 SVGAGI. The CDR3 DNA is TGTGCCAGCAGCCGGGCGGGGGGGACCGGGGAGCTGTTTTTT. This translates into CASSRAGGTGELFF.

In this sample, this clone turned up once. The chain links TRBV10-3 to TRBJ1-6; 7 bases match TRBD1. Trimming removed 6 bases from V and 9 bases from J; junction bases left unmatched: 11. Per the germline V gene, CDR1 is ENHRY and CDR2 is SYGVKD. The CDR3 covers 15 residues. The CDR3 protein is CAIRRDSQERSPLHF. The DNA for the CDR3 is TGTGCCATCAGGAGGGACAGTCAAGAACGTTCACCCCTCCACTTT.

The chain recombines TRBV14 with TRBJ1-1, with D possibly matching TRBD1 (6 bases). In germline, CDR1 is SGHDN, CDR2 FVKESK. Trimming left V 2 bases short and J 1 base short, with 14 bases between. The CDR3 totals 16 residues. CDR3 in amino acids: CASSQRLGTSNTEAFF. CDR3 in DNA: TGTGCCAGCAGCCAAAGATTGGGGACATCGAACACTGAAGCTTTCTTT.

The rearrangement links TRBV18 to TRBJ1-4; 7 nucleotides line up with TRBD1. The CDR3 has 14 residues. Germline V gene data show CDR1 as KGHSH and CDR2 as LQKENI. With V trimmed by 2 bases and J by 16 bases, 13 bases remained unmatched. Written as DNA, the CDR3 is TGTGCCAGCTCACCAGGTGGTACAGGGGAGTCGTGGTTTTTT. Translating it yields CASSPGGTGESWFF.

The chain carries TRBV10-3 and TRBJ2-5, with D possibly being TRBD2 (5 bases). This CDR3 has 15 amino acids. V was cut by 6 bases and J by 1 base, with 15 bases left in between. Germline V CDR1 and CDR2: ENHRY, SYGVKD. The CDR3, as DNA: TGTGCCATCAGCCCCGGGGTCGGGCGCCAAGAGACCCAGTACTTC. Amino acid sequence: CAISPGVGRQETQYF.

This chain links TRBV13 with TRBJ2-7; D not resolved. The length of the CDR3 is 13 residues. The germline V gene has CDR1 PRHDT and CDR2 FYEKMQ (reference sequence). V was clipped by 7 bases and J by 1 base, with 11 bases between them. The CDR3, as DNA: TGTGCCAGCACCTATAGAGCGTCCTACGAGCAGTACTTC. It translates to CASTYRASYEQYF.

The CDR3 reads CASSSTGARGQPQHF. In DNA form, the CDR3 reads TGTGCCAGCAGTTCTACAGGGGCCAGGGGGCAGCCCCAGCATTTT. This chain links TRBV6-5 with TRBJ1-5; 7 positions match TRBD1. The CDR3 runs to 15 residues. Trimming cost V 4 bases and J 7 bases; bases outside gene matches: 10. Germline assignment: CDR1 MNHEY and CDR2 SVGAGI.

The rearrangement links TRBV9 to TRBJ1-1, with D unclear. In germline, CDR1 is SGDLS, CDR2 YYNGEE. The CDR3 runs 13 residues. V was clipped by 4 bases and J by 3 bases, with 10 bases between them. CDR3 DNA: TGTGCCAGCAGCCAACAGACGTACACTGAAGCTTTCTTT. Protein product: CASSQQTYTEAFF.

The rearrangement joins TRBV7-3 to TRBJ1-1, with unresolved D. The CDR3 spans 13 residues. Trimming removed 5 bases at V and 0 bases at J, with 7 bases between. Germline V gene data show CDR1 as SGHTA and CDR2 as FQGTGA. In DNA, the CDR3 is TGTGCCAGCAGCCTTATGTTGAACACTGAAGCTTTCTTT. Protein product: CASSLMLNTEAFF.

The CDR3 here is CASSLRGLSNQPQHF. Here the CDR3 DNA reads TGTGCCAGCAGCTTACGAGGACTCAGCAATCAGCCCCAGCATTTT. The genes are TRBV7-2 and TRBJ1-5; D gene uncertain. This CDR3 is built from 15 residues. V lost 2 bases to trimming and J lost 1 base, with 9 bases between them. CDR1 is SGHTA, CDR2 FQGNSA, per germline.